This T cell receptor (beta chain) comes out of a study of human T cells and chemical hapten exposure. Study context: TCR yields per sample varied mostly from small pooled library volume differences. Findings and caveats of the study: After DPC sensitization, TCRs above 1 in 1000 frequency showed no change.

The time point was: healthy volunteer bleed at 2 weeks. Unfractionated whole blood was the source of the extracted total RNA. Individual cDNA molecules (in the library) carried attached unique molecular identifiers. TCRdb itself ran the RACE reads through MiXCR, one entry per CDR3 protein. This table holds just over 90,000 distinct CDR3 sequences, roughly 8% found once. As regards this clonotype: Its antigen is unknown. A junction boundary mismatches the germline segment, possibly from a read error.

The CDR3 is made up of 14 amino acids. Germline V gene lookup returns CDR1 SEHNR and CDR2 FQNEAQ (reference sequence). The chain recombines TRBV7-9 with TRBJ1-2; 8 bases map to TRBD1. The sequenced sample consisted of whole blood. The receptor was isolated from a female donor in good health. Some clones in this sample may be carry-over from other donors' samples. The chain's CDR3 is CVSSLAGGATGYTF. The CDR3 nucleotides read TGTGTCAGCAGCTTAGCAGGGGGCGCAACTGGCTACACCTTC.